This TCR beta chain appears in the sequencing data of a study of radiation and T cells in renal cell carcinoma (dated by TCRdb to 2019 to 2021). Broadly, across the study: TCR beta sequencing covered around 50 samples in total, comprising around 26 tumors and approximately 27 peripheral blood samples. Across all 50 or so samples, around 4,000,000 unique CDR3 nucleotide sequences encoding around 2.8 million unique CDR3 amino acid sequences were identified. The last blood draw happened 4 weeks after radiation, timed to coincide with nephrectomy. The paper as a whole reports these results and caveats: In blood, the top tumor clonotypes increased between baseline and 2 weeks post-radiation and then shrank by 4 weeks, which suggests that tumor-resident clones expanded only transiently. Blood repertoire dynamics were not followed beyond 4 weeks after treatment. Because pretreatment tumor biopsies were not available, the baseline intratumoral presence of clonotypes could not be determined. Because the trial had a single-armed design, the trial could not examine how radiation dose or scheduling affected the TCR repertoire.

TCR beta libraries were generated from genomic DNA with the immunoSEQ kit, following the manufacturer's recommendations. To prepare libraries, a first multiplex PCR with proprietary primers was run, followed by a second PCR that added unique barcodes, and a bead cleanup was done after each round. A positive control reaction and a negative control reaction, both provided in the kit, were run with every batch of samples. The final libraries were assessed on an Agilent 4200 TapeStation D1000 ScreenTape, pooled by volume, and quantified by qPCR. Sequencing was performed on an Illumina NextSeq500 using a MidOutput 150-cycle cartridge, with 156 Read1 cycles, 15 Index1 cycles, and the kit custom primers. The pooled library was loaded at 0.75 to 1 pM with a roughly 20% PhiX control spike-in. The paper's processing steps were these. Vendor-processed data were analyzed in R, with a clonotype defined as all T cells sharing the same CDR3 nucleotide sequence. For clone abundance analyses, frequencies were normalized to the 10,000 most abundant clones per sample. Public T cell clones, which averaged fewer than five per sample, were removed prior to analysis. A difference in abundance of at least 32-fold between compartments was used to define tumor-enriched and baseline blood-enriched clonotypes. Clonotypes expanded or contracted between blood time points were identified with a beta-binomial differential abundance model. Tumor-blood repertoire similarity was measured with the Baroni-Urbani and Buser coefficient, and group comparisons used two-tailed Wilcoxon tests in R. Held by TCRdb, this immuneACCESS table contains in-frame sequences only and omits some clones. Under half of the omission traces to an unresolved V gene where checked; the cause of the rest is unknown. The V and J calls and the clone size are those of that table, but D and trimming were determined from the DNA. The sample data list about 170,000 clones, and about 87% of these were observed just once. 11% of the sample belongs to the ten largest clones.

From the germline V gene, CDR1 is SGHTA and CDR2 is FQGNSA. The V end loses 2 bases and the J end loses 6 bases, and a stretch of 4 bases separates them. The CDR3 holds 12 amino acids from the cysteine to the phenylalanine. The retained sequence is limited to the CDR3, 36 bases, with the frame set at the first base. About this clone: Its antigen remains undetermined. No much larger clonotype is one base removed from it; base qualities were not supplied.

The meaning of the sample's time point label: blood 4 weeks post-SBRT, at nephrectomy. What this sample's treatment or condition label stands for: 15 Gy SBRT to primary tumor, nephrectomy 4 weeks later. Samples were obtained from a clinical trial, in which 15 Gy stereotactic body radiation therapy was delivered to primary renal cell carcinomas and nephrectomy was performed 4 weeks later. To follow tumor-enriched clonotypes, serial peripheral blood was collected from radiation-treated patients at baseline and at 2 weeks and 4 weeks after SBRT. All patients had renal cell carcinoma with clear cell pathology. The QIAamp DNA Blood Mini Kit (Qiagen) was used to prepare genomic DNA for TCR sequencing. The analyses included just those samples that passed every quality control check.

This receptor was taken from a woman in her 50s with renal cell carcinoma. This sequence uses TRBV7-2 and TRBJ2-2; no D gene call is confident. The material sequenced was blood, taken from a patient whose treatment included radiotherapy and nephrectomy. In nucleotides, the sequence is TGTGCCAGCAGCTTACGGGCCGGGGAGCTGTTTTTT. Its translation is CASSLRAGELFF.